This T cell receptor beta chain was recovered during a study of cytomegalovirus exposure and HLA in healthy donors. This clone was counted once. The PCR was carried out with 60 Vbeta primers and 13 Jbeta primers. Data came from immunoSEQ multiplex PCR; TCRdb stores just in-frame clones and leaves some out. The data show approximately 100,000 clones, around three quarters seen once. The CDR3 spans 15 residues. V was clipped by 2 bases and J by 2 bases, with 11 bases between them. Germline assignment: CDR1 SGHAT and CDR2 FQNNGV. V and J are TRBV11-2 and TRBJ2-3, with D possibly being TRBD1 (5 bases). This sequence originates from a man aged 55 to 69 in good health and CMV-seropositive. The source material was PBMCs. CDR3 in DNA: TGTGCCAGCAGCTTATGGACACTCAACACAGATACGCAGTATTTT. Translation: CASSLWTLNTDTQYF.